This TCR beta chain was observed in a study of human T cells and chemical hapten exposure. Study overall: Patients, chiefly female, had alopecia areata, totalis or universalis. Notes on the study in general: Significantly greater numbers of large CDR3 similarity clusters came from expanded TCRs than from controls.

This clonotype turned up a few times. What it binds is not known. The time point was: patch test 2, 6 weeks after DPC sensitization. Treatment noted: therapeutic diphenylcyclopropenone sensitization with weekly scalp DPC. Whole blood, unfractionated, served as the material for total RNA extraction. Each donor was an alopecia patient between 18 and 70 years of age who qualified for DPC. Germline V lookup: CDR1 SNHLY, CDR2 FYNNEI. The CDR3 is made up of 15 amino acids. Trimming at V came to 3 bases and at J to 4 bases, leaving 4 bases not matched to a gene. Authors' methods: Samples had a median of about 95,000 TCRs, ranging about 20,000 to 700,000. TCRdb re-called the RACE reads with MiXCR, one entry per CDR3 protein. V and J calls and clone size were set by TCRdb, not the authors. The sample records 35,000 to 50,000 distinct CDR3 sequences, roughly a tenth being singletons.

The TCR was taken from a woman in her 30s with alopecia areata. Some clones in this sample may be carry-over from other donors' samples. This specimen was whole blood, taken in connection with sensitization to the hapten diphenylcyclopropenone (DPC). This chain connects TRBV2 to TRBJ2-2; 8 bases match TRBD2. The CDR3 here is CASSEVAGPTGELFF. CDR3 nucleotide sequence: TGTGCCAGCAGTGAGGTAGCGGGGCCCACCGGGGAGCTGTTTTTT. Based on the CDR3 plus reference TRBV2 and TRBJ2-2, the full variable domain is EPEVTQTPSHQVTQMGQEVILRCVPISNHLYFYWYRQILGQKVEFLVSFYNNEISEKSEIFDDQFSVERPDGSNFTLKIRSTKLEDSAMYFCASSEVAGPTGELFFGEGSRLTVL.